This entry describes one T cell receptor (beta chain). The data were obtained in a study of blood T cell repertoires in COVID-19. This CDR3 is 13 amino acids long. Trimming removed 7 bases from V and 7 bases from J, with 16 bases in between. Germline values: CDR1 MNHEY, CDR2 SMNVEV (reference sequence). This table comes from immunoSEQ multiplex PCR, and its TCRdb copy is limited to in-frame clones, with some not included. The data show about 250,000 clones, around nine tenths seen once. This receptor was identified in a woman under 30 who had recovered from COVID-19. This chain links TRBV27 with TRBJ1-1; a possible D gene is TRBD1 (6 bases). Input material: PBMCs or T cells enriched from blood (not recorded which). Written as DNA, the CDR3 is TGTGCCAGCAAACCAGGGGTCCCCTTTGAAGCTTTCTTT. Amino acid sequence: CASKPGVPFEAFF.